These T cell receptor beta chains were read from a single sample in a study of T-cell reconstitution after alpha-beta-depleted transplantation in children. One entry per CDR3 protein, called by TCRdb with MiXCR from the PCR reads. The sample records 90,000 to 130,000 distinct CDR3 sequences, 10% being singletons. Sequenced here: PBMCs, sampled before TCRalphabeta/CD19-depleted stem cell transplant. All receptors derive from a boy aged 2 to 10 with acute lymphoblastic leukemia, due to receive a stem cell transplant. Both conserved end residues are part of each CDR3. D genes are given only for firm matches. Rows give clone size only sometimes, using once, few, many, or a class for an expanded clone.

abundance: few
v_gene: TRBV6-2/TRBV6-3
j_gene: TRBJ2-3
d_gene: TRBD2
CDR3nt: TGTGCCATCGCGGGGGGTCGAACAGATACGCAGTATTTT
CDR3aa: CAIAGGRTDTQYF

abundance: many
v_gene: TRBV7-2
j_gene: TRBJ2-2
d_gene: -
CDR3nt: TGTGCCAGCAGCTTAGCGAGCACAGGGTCTAACGGGGAGCTGTTTTTT
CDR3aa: CASSLASTGSNGELFF

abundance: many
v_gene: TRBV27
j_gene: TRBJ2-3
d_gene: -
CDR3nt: TGTGCCAGCGGCCCTACTAGCCGGGATACGCAGTATTTT
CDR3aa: CASGPTSRDTQYF

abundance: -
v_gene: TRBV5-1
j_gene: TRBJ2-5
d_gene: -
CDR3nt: TGCGCCAGCAGCTGGGAGGCTGGGGGAGAGACCCAGTACTTC
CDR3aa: CASSWEAGGETQYF

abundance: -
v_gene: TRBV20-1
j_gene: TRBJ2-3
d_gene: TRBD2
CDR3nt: TGCACTTTAGCGGGAGGTCTGACAGATACGCAGTATTTT
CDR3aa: CTLAGGLTDTQYF

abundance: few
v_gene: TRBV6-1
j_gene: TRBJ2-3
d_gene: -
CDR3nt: TGTGCCAGCAGTACCTCCCTTAGAGGGGCTAGCACAGATACGCAGTATTTT
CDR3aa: CASSTSLRGASTDTQYF

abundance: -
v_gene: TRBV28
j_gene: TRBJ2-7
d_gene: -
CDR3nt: TGTGCCAGCACGCGGGTGAGCTCCTACGAGCAGTACTTC
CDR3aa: CASTRVSSYEQYF

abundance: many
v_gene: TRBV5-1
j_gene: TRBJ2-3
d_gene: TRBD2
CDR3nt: TGCGCCAGCAGCTTCGCGCGGACTAGCGGGAGGTCAGATACGCAGTATTTT
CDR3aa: CASSFARTSGRSDTQYF

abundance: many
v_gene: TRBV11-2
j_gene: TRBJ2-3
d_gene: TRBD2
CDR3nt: TGTGCCAGCAGCTCCCGCCCTCCTAGCGGGAGCGGCACAGATACGCAGTATTTT
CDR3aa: CASSSRPPSGSGTDTQYF

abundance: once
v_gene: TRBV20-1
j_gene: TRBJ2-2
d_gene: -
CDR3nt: TGCAGTGCTAGGGTGCGGGGGCGGCGGGCCGGGGAGCTGTTTTTT
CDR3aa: CSARVRGRRAGELFF

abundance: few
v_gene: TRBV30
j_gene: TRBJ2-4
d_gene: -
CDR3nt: TGTGCCTGGAGTGGAGGGGGATTAGGAAACATTCAGTACTTC
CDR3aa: CAWSGGGLGNIQYF

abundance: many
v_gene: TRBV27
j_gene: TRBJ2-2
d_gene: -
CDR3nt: TGTGCCAGCAGTTCCCTTGGGGGGGAGCTGTTTTTT
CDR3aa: CASSSLGGELFF

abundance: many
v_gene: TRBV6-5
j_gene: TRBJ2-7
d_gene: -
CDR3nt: TGTGCCAGCAGTAGGGTTACAAACCGCGGTCTCTACGAGCAGTACTTC
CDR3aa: CASSRVTNRGLYEQYF

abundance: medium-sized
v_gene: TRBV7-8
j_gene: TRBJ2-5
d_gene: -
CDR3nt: TGTGCCAGCAGCTTTGACAGGAATTCAGAGACCCAGTACTTC
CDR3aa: CASSFDRNSETQYF

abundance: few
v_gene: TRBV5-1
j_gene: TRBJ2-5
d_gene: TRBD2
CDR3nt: TGCGCCAGCAGCCCTACTAGCGGGAGGGAGACCCAGTACTTC
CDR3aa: CASSPTSGRETQYF

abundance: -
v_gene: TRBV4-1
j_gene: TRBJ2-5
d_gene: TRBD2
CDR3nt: TGCGCCAGCAGCCAAGATCTGGGACTAGCGGGGGGAACCCAAGAGACCCAGTACTTC
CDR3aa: CASSQDLGLAGGTQETQYF

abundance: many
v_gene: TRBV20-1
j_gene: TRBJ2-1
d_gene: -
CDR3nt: TGCAGTGCAATAAGTAGGGACGCCCCATGGAATGAGCAGTTCTTC
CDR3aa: CSAISRDAPWNEQFF

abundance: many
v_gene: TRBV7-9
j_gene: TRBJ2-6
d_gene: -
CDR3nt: TGTGCCAGCAGCCCCCGGTGGGCTGGGGCCAACGTCCTGACTTTC
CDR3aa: CASSPRWAGANVLTF

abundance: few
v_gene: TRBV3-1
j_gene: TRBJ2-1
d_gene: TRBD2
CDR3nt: TGTGCCAGCAGCCGCCTCCCTGGACTAGCGGGGGACAATGAGCAGTTCTTC
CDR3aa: CASSRLPGLAGDNEQFF

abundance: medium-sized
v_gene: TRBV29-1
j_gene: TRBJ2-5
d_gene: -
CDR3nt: TGCAGCGTTTATCCGGGACCTAAAAGAGGGGAGACCCAGTACTTC
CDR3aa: CSVYPGPKRGETQYF

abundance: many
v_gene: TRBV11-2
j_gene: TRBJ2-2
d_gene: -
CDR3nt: TGTGCCAGCAGCTTGACAGACACCGGGGAGCTGTTTTTT
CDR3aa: CASSLTDTGELFF

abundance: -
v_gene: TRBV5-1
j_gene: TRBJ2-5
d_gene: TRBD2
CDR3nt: TGCGCCAGCAGCCCCGGGACTAGTGTAAAGACCCAGTACTTC
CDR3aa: CASSPGTSVKTQYF

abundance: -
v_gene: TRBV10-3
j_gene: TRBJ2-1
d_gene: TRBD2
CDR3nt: TGTGCCATCAGTGGCGGGGGGACCAAACCCAATGAGCAGTTCTTC
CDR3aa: CAISGGGTKPNEQFF

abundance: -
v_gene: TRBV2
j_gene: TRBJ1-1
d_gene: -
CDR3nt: TGTGCCAGCAGGGTCCGGGCAGTAGAAGCTTTCTTT
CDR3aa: CASRVRAVEAFF

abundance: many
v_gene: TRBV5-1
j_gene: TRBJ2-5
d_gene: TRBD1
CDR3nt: TGCGCCAGCAGCCCGGACAGGGGAGGGCGAGAGACCCAGTACTTC
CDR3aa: CASSPDRGGRETQYF

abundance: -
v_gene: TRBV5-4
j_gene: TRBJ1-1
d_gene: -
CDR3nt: TGTGCCAGCATCCTCCCTCGCGGGGAAGGGACTGAAGCTTTCTTT
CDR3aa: CASILPRGEGTEAFF

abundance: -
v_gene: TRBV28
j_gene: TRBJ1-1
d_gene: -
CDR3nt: TGTGCCAGCAGTTTCGCAGGGGTTATGAACACTGAAGCTTTCTTT
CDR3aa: CASSFAGVMNTEAFF

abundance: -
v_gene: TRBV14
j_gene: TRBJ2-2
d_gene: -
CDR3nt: TGTGCCAGCAGCCACAACGGGGAGCTGTTTTTT
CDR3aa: CASSHNGELFF

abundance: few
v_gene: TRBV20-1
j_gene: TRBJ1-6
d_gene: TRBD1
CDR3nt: TGCAGTGCTAGAGATCTTGCGGGACAGATAATTGGTTCACCCCTCCACTTT
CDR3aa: CSARDLAGQIIGSPLHF

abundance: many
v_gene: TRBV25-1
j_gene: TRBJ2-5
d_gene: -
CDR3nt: TGTGCCAGCAGTGATTGGCTGCAAGAGACCCAGTACTTC
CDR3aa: CASSDWLQETQYF

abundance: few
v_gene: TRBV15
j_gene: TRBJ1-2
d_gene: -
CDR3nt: TGTGCCACCAGCAAACGGGACGCATACTATGGCTACACCTTC
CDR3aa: CATSKRDAYYGYTF

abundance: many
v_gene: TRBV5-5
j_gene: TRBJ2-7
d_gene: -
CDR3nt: TGTGCCAGCAGCTCGAGTGATGACTACGAGCAGTACTTC
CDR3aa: CASSSSDDYEQYF

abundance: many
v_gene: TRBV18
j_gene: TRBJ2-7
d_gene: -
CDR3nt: TGTGCCAGCTCACCTGAGCGACAGACCTACGAGCAGTACTTC
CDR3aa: CASSPERQTYEQYF

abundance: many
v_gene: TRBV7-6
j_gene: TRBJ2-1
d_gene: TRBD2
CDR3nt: TGTGCCAGCAGCTTGGGGTCTAGCGGGAGTAGGGATGAGCAGTTCTTC
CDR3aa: CASSLGSSGSRDEQFF

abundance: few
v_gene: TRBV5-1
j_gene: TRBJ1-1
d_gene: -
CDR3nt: TGCGCCAGCAGCCTGACAGGTGAGGGGGATGAAGCTTTCTTT
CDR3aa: CASSLTGEGDEAFF

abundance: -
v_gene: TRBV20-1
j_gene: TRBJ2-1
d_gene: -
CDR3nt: TGCAGTGCTAGAGCCGTAAGTGCGAGCTCCTACAATGAGCAGTTCTTC
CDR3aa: CSARAVSASSYNEQFF

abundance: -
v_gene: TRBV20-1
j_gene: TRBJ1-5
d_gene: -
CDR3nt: TGCAGTGCTAGGACATTTGATAGCAATCAGCCCCAGCATTTT
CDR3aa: CSARTFDSNQPQHF

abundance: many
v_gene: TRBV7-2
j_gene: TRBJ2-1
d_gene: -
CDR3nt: TGTGCCAGCAGCTTAGGCGGCAGGGCCCCCTACAATGAGCAGTTCTTC
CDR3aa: CASSLGGRAPYNEQFF

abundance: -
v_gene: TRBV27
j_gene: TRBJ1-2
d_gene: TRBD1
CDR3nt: TGTGCCAGCAGTTTATTACAGGGGGCAAGGGGAGGCTACACCTTC
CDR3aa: CASSLLQGARGGYTF

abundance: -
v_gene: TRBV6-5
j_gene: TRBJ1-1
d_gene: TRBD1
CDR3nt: TGTGCCAGCTCCATCAGGGGGTGGGACGCTGAAGCTTTCTTT
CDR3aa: CASSIRGWDAEAFF

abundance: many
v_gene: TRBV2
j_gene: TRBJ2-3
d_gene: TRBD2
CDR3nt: TGTGCCAGCAGTGGACTAGCGGGAAACACAGATACGCAGTATTTT
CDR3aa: CASSGLAGNTDTQYF

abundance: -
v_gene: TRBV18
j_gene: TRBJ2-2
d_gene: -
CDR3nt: TGTGCCAGCTCACCTAAGAGGATAAACACCGGGGAGCTGTTTTTT
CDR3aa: CASSPKRINTGELFF

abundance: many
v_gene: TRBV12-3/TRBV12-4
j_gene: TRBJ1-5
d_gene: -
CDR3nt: TGTGCCAGCAGTTTGTCAGCCCATCAGCCCCAGCATTTT
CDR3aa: CASSLSAHQPQHF

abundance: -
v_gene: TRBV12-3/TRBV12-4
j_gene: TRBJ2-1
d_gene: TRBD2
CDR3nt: TGTGCCAGCAGTTTAAATCTAGCGGGAGTCCACAATGAGCAGTTCTTC
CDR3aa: CASSLNLAGVHNEQFF

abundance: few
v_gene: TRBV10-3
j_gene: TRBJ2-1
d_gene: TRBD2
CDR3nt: TGTGCCATCAGTCCGCCGGGGACTACCTACAATGAGCAGTTCTTC
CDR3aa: CAISPPGTTYNEQFF

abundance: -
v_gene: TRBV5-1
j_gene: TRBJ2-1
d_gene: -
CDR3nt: TGCGCCAGCAGCAAAGGGGTAGGGGTTTACAATGAGCAGTTCTTC
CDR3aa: CASSKGVGVYNEQFF

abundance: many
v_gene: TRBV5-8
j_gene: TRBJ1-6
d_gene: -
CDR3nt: TGTGCCAGCAGCTTGGGGCAAATAGAGAATTCACCCCTCCACTTT
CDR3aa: CASSLGQIENSPLHF

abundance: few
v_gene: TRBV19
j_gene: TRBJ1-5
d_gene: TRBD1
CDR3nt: TGTGCCAGTAGTATAGGTAGGACAGGGGGCAATCAGCCCCAGCATTTT
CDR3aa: CASSIGRTGGNQPQHF

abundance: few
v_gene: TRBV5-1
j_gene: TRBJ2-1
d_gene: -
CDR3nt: TGCGCCAGCGTCGGGGTTTCCTACAATGAGCAGTTCTTC
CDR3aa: CASVGVSYNEQFF

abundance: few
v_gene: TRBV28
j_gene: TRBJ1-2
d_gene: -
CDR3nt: TGTGCCAGCAGACCCCCGTCGGGGGGCTACACCTTC
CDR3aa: CASRPPSGGYTF

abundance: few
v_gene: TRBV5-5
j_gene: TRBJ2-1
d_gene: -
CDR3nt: TGTGCCAGCAGTGGGGGGTTATCGGGACAGCTATACAATGAGCAGTTCTTC
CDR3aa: CASSGGLSGQLYNEQFF